This T cell receptor beta chain is from a study of a mutant IDH1 vaccine in newly diagnosed glioma. A remark on this clone: Its antigen is not identified.

The repertoire was sequenced with immunoSEQ multiplex PCR; TCRdb's copy has only in-frame clones and lacks some. The data contain 25,000 to 30,000 clones, more than 70% of them seen just once; the ten biggest clones take up about a fifth. Described time point: week 5, during vaccination. Mutant IDH1 20-mer peptide, at 300 ug, made up each vaccine dose, with topical imiquimod. The CDR3 has 15 residues. Germline lookup yields CDR1 MNHEY and CDR2 SVGAGI. The trim removed 2 bases at V and 8 bases at J, leaving 6 bases unmatched. The sequencing here drew on PBMCs, taken from a glioma patient whose treatment included an IDH1 peptide vaccine. The TCR was taken from a young man with glioma. This chain joins TRBV6-5 and TRBJ1-6; 7 nucleotides line up with TRBD1. The CDR3 region has the DNA TGTGCCAGCAGTTACACGGGACAGACCCATTCACCCCTCCACTTT. Protein: CASSYTGQTHSPLHF.